The clone carrying this T cell receptor (beta chain) appeared many times. The antigen is unknown. Germline-derived CDR1 and CDR2 are DFQATT and SNEGSKA (reference sequence). The CDR3 sequence is 14 residues long. V was cut by 1 base and J by 7 bases, with 13 bases left in between. The data were obtained in a study of T cells in Graves' hyperthyroidism and ophthalmopathy. Overall study: At the time of initial diagnosis and before any treatment, peripheral blood was collected.

The study, taken as a whole, reports: Expanded thyroid clonotypes (above 0.001) were mostly also found in blood.

Researchers amplified the TCR beta CDR3 regions from RNA transcripts. Initially, a first-round RT-PCR of the TCR CDR3 employed the HTBI primer set. In TCRdb, the multiplex PCR reads were re-called with MiXCR into one record per CDR3 protein. The sample includes 500,000 to 800,000 distinct CDR3 sequences, approximately 15% seen only once; the top ten take around 12%. Ophthalmopathy cases met thresholds of Clinical Activity Score at least 3, NOSPECS grade at least 4 and duration under 3 months. This clonotype was sampled from a woman aged 50 to 60 with Graves' ophthalmopathy. The sample taken for sequencing was blood. The chain joins TRBV20-1 to TRBJ1-4; a weak D match, TRBD1 (5 bases). CDR3 protein: CSARAGYDGEKLFF. The DNA of the CDR3 is TGCAGTGCTAGAGCAGGGTACGACGGTGAAAAACTGTTTTTT.